This entry describes one TCR beta chain. Its antigen remains unidentified. This record belongs to a study of T cells in Graves' hyperthyroidism and ophthalmopathy. It was considered stable Graves' hyperthyroidism when ophthalmopathy did not progress within 18 months. It was uncontrolled infection, other autoimmune disease, pregnancy or lactation that excluded patients. Diagnoses rested on clinical symptoms, serum thyroxine and TRAb, thyroid ultrasound and orbital computed tomography. Researchers amplified the TCR beta CDR3 regions from RNA transcripts. HTBI primers drove first-round RT-PCR of the TCR CDR3. TCRdb re-analysed the multiplex PCR reads in MiXCR, keeping a single row per CDR3 protein. This sample has 500,000 to 750,000 distinct CDR3 sequences, with just over 45% found just once. Study-wide results and limits: Most thyroid clonotypes that were expanded above 0.001 also turned up in blood.

Specimen: peripheral blood or thyroid tissue (not recorded which). This TCR derives from a woman aged 18 to 35 with Graves' hyperthyroidism.

For the CDR3, the DNA is TGTGCCAGCAGTCCGGGAGGGCCCACCTACGAGCAGTACTTC. Protein sequence: CASSPGGPTYEQYF. This chain uses TRBV14 with TRBJ2-7, with 8 bases that match TRBD2. The length of the CDR3 is 14 residues. Germline lookup yields CDR1 SGHDN and CDR2 FVKESK. V lost 6 bases, J lost 2 bases, and 6 bases stayed unmatched.